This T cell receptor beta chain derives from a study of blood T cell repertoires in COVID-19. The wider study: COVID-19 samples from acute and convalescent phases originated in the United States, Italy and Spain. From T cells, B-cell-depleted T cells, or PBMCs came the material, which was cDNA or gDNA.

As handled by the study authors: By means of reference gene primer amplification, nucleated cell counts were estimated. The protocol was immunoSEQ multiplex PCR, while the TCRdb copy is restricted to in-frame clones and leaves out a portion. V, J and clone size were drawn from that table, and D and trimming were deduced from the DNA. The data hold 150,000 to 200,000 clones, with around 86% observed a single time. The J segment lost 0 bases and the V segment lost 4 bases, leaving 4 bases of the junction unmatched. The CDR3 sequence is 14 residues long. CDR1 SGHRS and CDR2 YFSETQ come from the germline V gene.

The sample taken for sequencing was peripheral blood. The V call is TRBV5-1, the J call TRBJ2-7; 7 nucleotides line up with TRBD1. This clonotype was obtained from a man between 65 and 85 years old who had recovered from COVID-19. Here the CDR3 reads CASSPGTASYEQYF. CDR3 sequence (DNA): TGCGCCAGCAGCCCCGGGACAGCCTCCTACGAGCAGTACTTC.